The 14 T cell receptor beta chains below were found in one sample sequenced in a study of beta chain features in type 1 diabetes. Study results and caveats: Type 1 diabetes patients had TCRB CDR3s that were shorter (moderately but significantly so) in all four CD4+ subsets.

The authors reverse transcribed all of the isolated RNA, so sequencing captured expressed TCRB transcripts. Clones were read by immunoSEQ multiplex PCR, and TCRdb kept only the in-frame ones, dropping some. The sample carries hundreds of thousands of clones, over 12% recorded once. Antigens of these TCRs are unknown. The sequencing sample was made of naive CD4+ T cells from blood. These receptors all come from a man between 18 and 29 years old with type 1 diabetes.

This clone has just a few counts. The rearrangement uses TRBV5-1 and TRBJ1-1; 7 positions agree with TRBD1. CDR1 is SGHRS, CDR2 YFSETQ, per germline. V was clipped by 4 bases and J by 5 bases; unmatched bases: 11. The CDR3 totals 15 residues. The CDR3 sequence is CASSETTGLWTEAFF. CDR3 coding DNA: TGCGCCAGCAGCGAAACGACAGGGTTGTGGACTGAAGCTTTCTTT.

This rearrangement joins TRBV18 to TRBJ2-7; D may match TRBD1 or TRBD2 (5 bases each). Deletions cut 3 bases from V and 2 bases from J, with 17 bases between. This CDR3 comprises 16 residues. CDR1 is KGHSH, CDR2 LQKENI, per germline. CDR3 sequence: CASSPTPGPRPYEQYF. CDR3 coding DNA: TGTGCCAGCTCACCGACGCCGGGACCCCGGCCCTACGAGCAGTACTTC.

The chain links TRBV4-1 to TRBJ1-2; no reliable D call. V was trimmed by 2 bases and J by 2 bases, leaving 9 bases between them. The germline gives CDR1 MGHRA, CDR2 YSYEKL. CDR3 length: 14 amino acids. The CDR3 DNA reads TGCGCCAGCAGCCAAAGAACAGAGAACTATGGCTACACCTTC. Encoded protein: CASSQRTENYGYTF.

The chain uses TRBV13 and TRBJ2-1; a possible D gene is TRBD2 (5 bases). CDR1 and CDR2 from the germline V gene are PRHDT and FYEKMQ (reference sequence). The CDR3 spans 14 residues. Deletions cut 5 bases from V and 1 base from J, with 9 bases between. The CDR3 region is CASSPRDSYNEQFF. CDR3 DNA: TGTGCCAGCAGCCCCCGGGATTCCTACAATGAGCAGTTCTTC.

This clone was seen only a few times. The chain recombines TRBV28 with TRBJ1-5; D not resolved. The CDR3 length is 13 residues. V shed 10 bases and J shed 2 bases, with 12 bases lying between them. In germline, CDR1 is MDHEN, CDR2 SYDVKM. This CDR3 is CATRLRGNQPQHF. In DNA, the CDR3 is TGTGCCACCCGACTGCGAGGCAATCAGCCCCAGCATTTT.

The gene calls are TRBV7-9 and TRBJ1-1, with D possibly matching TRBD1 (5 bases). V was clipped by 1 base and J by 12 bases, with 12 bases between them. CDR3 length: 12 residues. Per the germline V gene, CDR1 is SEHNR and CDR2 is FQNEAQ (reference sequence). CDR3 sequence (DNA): TGTGCCAGCAGCTTAGGGACATCCGAGACTTTCTTT. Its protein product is CASSLGTSETFF.

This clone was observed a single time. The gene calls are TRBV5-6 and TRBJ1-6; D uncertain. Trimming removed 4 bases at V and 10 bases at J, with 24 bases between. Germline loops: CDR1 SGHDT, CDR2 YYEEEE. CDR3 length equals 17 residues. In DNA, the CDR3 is TGTGCCAGCAGCCCACGCGGGCCCCCGGTTGATCTATCACCCCTCCACTTT. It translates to CASSPRGPPVDLSPLHF.

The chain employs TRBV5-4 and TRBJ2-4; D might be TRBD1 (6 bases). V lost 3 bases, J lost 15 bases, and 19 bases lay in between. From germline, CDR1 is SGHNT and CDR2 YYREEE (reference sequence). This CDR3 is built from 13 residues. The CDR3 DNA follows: TGTGCCAGCAGCTATGACCTACAGGGCCGAGGGTACTTC. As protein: CASSYDLQGRGYF.

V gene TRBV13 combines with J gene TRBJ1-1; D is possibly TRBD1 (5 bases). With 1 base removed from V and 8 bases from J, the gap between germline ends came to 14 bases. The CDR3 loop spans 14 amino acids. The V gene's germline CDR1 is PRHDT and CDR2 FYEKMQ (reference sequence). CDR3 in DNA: TGTGCCAGCAGCTTAGACATATCGGGACTCGAAGCTTTCTTT. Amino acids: CASSLDISGLEAFF.

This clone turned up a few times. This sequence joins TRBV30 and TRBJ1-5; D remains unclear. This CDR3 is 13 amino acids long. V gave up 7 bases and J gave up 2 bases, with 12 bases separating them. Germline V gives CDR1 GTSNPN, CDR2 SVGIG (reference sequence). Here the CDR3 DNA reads TGTGCCTCCAGTCCGGCTGGCAATCAGCCCCAGCATTTT. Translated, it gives CASSPAGNQPQHF.

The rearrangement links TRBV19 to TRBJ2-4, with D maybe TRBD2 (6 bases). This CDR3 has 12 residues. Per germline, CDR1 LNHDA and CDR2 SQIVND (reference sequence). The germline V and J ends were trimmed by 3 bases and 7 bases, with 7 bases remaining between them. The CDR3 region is CASSIRGNIQYF. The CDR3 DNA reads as TGTGCCAGTAGTATCCGGGGGAACATTCAGTACTTC.

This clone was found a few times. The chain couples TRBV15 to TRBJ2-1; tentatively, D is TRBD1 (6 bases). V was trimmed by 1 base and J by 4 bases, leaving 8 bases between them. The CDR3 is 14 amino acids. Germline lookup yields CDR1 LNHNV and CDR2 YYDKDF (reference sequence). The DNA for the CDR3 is TGTGCCACCAGCAGAGGGACAGAGTACAATGAGCAGTTCTTC. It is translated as CATSRGTEYNEQFF.

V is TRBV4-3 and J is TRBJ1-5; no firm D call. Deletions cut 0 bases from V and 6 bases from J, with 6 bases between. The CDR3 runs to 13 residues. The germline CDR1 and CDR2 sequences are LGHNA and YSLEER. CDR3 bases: TGCGCCAGCAGCCAAGATCATTCTCAGCCCCAGCATTTT. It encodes CASSQDHSQPQHF.

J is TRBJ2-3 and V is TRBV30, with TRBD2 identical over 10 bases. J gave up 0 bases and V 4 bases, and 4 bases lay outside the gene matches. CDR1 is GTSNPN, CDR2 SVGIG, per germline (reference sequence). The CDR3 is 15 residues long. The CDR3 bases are TGTGCCTGGACCGCGGGACTAGCGAGCACAGATACGCAGTATTTT. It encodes CAWTAGLASTDTQYF.